This T cell receptor (beta chain) was captured in a study of identical twins. Study results and caveats: Modelling approaches yielded underestimates of out-of-frame TCR alpha sharing between monozygotic twins.

Carrying unique molecular identifiers, the cDNA also gained a universal primer site through template switching. Each CDR3 protein gets one entry after TCRdb re-called the 5' RACE reads with MiXCR. The table records 750,000 to 950,000 distinct CDR3 sequences, 9% to 15% of them present only once. This CDR3 region has 16 residues. V lost 7 bases to trimming and J lost 0 bases; unmatched junction nucleotides: 6. Germline loops: CDR1 MDHEN, CDR2 SYDVKM. Healthy Caucasians, and only they, were the donors. There are a few counts of this clonotype. The antigen is undetermined. A further study also used this sample, focusing on yellow fever vaccine responses in identical twins.

The source material was PBMCs. This receptor was taken from a young woman in good health. This chain connects TRBV28 to TRBJ1-4, with 9 bases identical to TRBD1. CDR3 protein: CASTGTGRTTNEKLFF. The CDR3 coding sequence is TGTGCCAGCACCGGGACAGGGAGAACAACTAATGAAAAACTGTTTTTT.